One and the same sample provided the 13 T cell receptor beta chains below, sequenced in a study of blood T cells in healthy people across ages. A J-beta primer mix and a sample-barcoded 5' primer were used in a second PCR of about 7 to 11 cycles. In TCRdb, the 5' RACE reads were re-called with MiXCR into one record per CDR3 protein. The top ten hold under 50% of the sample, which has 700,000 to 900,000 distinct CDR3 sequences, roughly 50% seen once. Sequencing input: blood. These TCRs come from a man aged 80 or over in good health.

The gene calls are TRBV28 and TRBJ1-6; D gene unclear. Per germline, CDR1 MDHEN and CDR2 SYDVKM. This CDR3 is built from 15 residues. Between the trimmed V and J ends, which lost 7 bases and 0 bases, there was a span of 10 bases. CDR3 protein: CASTLGSSYNSPLHF. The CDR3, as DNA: TGTGCCAGCACCCTGGGGAGCTCCTATAATTCACCCCTCCACTTT.

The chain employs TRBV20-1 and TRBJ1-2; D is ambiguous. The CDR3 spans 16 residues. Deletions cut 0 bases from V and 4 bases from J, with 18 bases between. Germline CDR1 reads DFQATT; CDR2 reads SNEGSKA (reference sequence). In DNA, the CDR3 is TGCAGTGCTAGAGATTGGACCCCTCGGGTTGGCTATGGCTACACCTTC. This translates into CSARDWTPRVGYGYTF.

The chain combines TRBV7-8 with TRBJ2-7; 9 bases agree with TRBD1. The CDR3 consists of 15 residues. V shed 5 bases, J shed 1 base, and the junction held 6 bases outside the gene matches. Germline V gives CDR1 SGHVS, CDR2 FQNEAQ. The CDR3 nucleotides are TGTGCCAGCAGCGCCACGGGACAGGGTTCCTACGAGCAGTACTTC. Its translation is CASSATGQGSYEQYF. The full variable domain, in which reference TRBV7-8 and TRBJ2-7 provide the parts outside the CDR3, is GAGVSQSPRYKVAKRGQDVALRCDPISGHVSLFWYQQALGQGPEFLTYFQNEAQLDKSGLPSDRFFAERPEGSVSTLKIQRTQQEDSAVYLCASSATGQGSYEQYFGPGTRLTVT.

CDR3 nucleotide sequence: TGTGCCAGCAGCCAATCCGCGACAGGGGTTCGCGAGCAGTACTTC. Its protein is CASSQSATGVREQYF. This chain joins TRBV16 and TRBJ2-7, with 8 positions matching TRBD1. Germline V lookup: CDR1 KGHSY, CDR2 FQNENV. The V gene end was trimmed by 0 bases and the J gene end by 6 bases; junction bases not matched to a gene: 7. The CDR3 contains 15 residues. The full variable domain, in which reference TRBV16 and TRBJ2-7 provide the parts outside the CDR3, is GEEVAQTPKHLVRGEGQKAKLYCAPIKGHSYVFWYQQVLKNEFKFLISFQNENVFDETGMPKERFSAKCLPNSPCSLEIQATKLEDSAVYFCASSQSATGVREQYFGPGTRLTVT.

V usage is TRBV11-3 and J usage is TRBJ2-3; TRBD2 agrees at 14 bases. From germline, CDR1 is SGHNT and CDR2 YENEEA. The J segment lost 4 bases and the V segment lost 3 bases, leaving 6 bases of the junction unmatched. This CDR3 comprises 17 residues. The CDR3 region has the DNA TGTGCCAGCAGCTTTATAGCGGGACTAGCGGGAGCAGATACGCAGTATTTT. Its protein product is CASSFIAGLAGADTQYF.

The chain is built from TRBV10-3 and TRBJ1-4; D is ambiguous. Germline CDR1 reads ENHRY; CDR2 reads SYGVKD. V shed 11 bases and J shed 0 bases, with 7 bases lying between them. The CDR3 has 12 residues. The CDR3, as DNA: TGTGCCGTCGGGACAACTAATGAAAAACTGTTTTTT. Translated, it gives CAVGTTNEKLFF.

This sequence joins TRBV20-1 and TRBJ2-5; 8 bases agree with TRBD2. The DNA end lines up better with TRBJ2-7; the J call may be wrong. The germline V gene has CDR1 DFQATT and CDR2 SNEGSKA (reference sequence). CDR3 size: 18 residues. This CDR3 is CSARDSHGGLVGGSEQYF. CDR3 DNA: TGCAGTGCTAGAGATTCCCACGGGGGACTAGTGGGAGGTTCCGAGCAGTACTTC.

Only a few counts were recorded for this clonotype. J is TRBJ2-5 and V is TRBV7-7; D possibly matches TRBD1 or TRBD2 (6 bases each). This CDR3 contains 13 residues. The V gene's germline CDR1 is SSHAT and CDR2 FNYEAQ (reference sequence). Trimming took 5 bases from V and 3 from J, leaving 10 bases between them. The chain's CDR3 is CASSIGGKETQYF. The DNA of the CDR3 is TGTGCCAGCAGCATCGGGGGCAAAGAGACCCAGTACTTC. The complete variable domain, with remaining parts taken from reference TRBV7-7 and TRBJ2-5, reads GAGVSQSPRYKVTKRGQDVTLRCDPISSHATLYWYQQALGQGPEFLTYFNYEAQPDKSGLPSDRFSAERPEGSISTLTIQRTEQRDSAMYRCASSIGGKETQYFGPGTRLLVL.

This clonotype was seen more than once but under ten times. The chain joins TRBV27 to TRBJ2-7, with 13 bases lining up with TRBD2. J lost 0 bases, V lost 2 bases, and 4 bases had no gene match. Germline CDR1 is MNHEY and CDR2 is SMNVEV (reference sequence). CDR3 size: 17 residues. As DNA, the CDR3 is TGTGCCAGCAGTTTAGGTCGGACTAGCGGGAGCTCCTACGAGCAGTACTTC. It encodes CASSLGRTSGSSYEQYF.

CDR3 loop: CASSPRLGWAYEQYF. Written as DNA, the CDR3 is TGTGCCAGCAGTCCTCGACTGGGTTGGGCCTACGAGCAGTACTTC. The V gene is TRBV6-1, the J gene TRBJ2-7; D is ambiguous. The V gene lost 5 bases and the J gene lost 2 bases, with 16 bases spanning the gap. There are 15 residues in the CDR3. Germline-derived CDR1 and CDR2 are MNHNS and SASEGT.

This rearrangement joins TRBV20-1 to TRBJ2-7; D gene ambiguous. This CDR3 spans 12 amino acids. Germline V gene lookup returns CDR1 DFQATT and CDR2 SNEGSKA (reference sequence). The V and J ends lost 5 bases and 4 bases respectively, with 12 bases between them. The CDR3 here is CSAGSSRYEQYF. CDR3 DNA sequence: TGCAGTGCTGGTAGCAGCCGGTACGAGCAGTACTTC.

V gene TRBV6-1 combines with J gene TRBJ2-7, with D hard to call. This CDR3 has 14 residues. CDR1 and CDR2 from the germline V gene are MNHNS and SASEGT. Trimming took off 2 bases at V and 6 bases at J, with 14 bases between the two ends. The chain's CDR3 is CASSESPGRTEQYF. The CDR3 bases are TGTGCCAGCAGTGAATCCCCCGGACGCACCGAGCAGTACTTC.

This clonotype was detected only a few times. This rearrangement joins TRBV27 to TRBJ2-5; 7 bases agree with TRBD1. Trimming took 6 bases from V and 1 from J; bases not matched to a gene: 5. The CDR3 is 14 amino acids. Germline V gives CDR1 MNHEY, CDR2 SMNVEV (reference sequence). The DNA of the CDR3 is TGTGCCAGCAGACCTGACAGGGTCCAAGAGACCCAGTACTTC. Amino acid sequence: CASRPDRVQETQYF.